This entry describes one TCR beta chain. Its antigen remains undetermined. The input lacks base qualities; no much larger clone sits a single base away. The data belong to a study of technical replicates of blood from a handful of donors (dated by TCRdb to the late 2010s). Measured from the cysteine to the phenylalanine, the CDR3 is 13 residues long. The read is trimmed to its CDR3 DNA, 39 bases read in frame from base 1. The junction carries 7 bases between V and J, which are trimmed by 0 bases and 7 bases respectively. The germline V gene supplies CDR1 MGHRA and CDR2 YSYEKL. Receptors were amplified or captured by the immunoSEQ multiplex PCR assay. The table comes from immuneACCESS by way of TCRdb, which keeps in-frame sequences with V and J called. Part of the clones is missing from these tables; in studies checked, under half for an unresolved V gene and the rest for unknown reasons. The sample yields some 93,000 clones; 95% were counted once. The ten largest make up over 0.25% of the sample.

The rearranged chain carries TRBV4-1 and TRBJ2-1; no D gene can be assigned with confidence. This clonotype was obtained from a human donor in good health. Specimen: T cells isolated from PBMCs. This receptor carries the CDR3 CASSQDAGNEQFF. The DNA sequence follows: TGCGCCAGCAGCCAAGACGCCGGGAATGAGCAGTTCTTC.